The present T cell receptor beta chain was sequenced within a study of blood T cell repertoires in COVID-19. In the study overall: Italy, Spain and the United States were the sources of the convalescent and acute COVID-19 samples. The cDNA or gDNA used as material had been derived from T cells, B-cell-depleted T cells, or PBMCs.

The CDR3 totals 14 residues. J gave up 7 bases and V 5 bases, and 11 bases lay outside the gene matches. Looked up from germline, CDR1 is SGHKS and CDR2 is YYEKEE (reference sequence). Original methodology: Amplification of reference gene primers was used by the study to estimate nucleated cell counts. Clones were read by immunoSEQ multiplex PCR, and TCRdb kept only the in-frame ones, dropping some. Clone size and the V and J calls come from that table; the DNA yielded D and trimming. Here the sample spans 150,000 to 200,000 clones, about 80% being singletons. This clone was observed once. The specimen was peripheral blood. This receptor was obtained from a woman aged 80 or over with acute or convalescent COVID-19. V and J are TRBV5-5 and TRBJ1-1, with 7 bases aligning to TRBD1. The CDR3 DNA sequence: TGTGCCAGCAGGGGGGATTTTAACAGGGGTGAAGCTTTCTTT. Encoded protein: CASRGDFNRGEAFF.